This T cell receptor (beta chain) emerged from a study of T-cell reconstitution after alpha-beta-depleted transplantation in children. Unique molecular identifiers were used in preparing the TCRbeta library. TCRdb reprocessed the PCR reads with MiXCR, giving one entry per CDR3 protein. The table lists over 400,000 distinct CDR3 sequences, 9.5% to 15% of them singletons, with over 5.5% in the top ten. This CDR3 spans 15 amino acids. J lost 7 bases, V lost 6 bases, and 10 bases had no gene match. In germline, CDR1 is MGHDK, CDR2 SYGVNS. The J gene is TRBJ2-1, the V gene TRBV25-1; TRBD2 matches at 9 bases. This clonotype was obtained from a human donor who donated a stem cell graft to a child with combined immunodeficiency. Material: PBMCs from the stem cell graft donor, obtained from the stem cell graft. This chain's CDR3 is CASRAGGPRGNEQFF. The CDR3 region has the DNA TGTGCCAGCAGAGCGGGAGGTCCCCGGGGGAATGAGCAGTTCTTC.